This T cell receptor (beta chain) was retrieved from a study of circulating tumor DNA in untreated peripheral T-cell lymphoma. This tumor tissue came from a pretreatment baseline collection. Note on this clone: What it binds is not known.

General study results and limits: In about 76% of patients, tumor-specific clonotypes were identified.

Germline assignment: CDR1 GTSNPN and CDR2 SVGIG (reference sequence). Between the trimmed V and J ends, which lost 1 base and 2 bases, there was a span of 8 bases. This CDR3 contains 13 residues. Data came from immunoSEQ multiplex PCR; TCRdb stores just in-frame clones and leaves some out. The table records thousands of clones, nearly 85% of them present only once. The chain carries TRBV30 and TRBJ1-1; no definite D call. This receptor was identified in a human donor with peripheral T-cell lymphoma. Sequencing was done on a sample of tumor tissue. The CDR3 is CAWSATGNTEAFF. The CDR3 DNA reads as TGTGCCTGGAGTGCGACGGGAAACACTGAAGCTTTCTTT.